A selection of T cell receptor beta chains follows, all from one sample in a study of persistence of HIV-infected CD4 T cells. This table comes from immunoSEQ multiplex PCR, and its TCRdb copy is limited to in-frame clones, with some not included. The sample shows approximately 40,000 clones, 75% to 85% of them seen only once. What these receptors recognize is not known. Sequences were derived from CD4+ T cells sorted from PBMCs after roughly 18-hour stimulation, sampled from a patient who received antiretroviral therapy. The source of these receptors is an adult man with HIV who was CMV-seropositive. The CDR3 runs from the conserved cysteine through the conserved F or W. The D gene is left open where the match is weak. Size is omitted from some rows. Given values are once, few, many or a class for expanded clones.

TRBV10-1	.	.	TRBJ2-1	CASSESRGARGQFF	TGCGCCAGCAGTGAGTCGCGGGGCGCCAGGGGGCAGTTCTTC
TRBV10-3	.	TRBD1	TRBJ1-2	CAIGKPGQGNYGYTF	TGTGCCATCGGAAAGCCTGGACAGGGAAACTATGGCTACACCTTC
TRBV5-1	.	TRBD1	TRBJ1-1	CASSLVARGRKDTEAFF	TGCGCCAGCAGCTTGGTCGCCAGGGGGCGCAAGGACACTGAAGCTTTCTTT
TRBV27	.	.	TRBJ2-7	CASSRTGSGSPYEQYF	TGTGCCAGCAGTCGGACAGGGAGCGGGAGCCCCTACGAGCAGTACTTC
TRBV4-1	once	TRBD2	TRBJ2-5	CASSLGLAGVGETQYF	TGCGCCAGCAGTCTGGGACTAGCGGGAGTGGGAGAGACCCAGTACTTC
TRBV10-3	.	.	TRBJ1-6	CAISGSDSYNSPLHF	TGTGCCATCAGCGGGTCCGATTCCTATAATTCACCCCTCCACTTT
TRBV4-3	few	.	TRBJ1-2	CASSQEVSAFRGYTF	TGCGCCAGCAGCCAAGAGGTCTCGGCTTTTAGAGGCTACACCTTC
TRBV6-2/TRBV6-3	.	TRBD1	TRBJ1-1	CASSRLMTGAENTEAFF	TGTGCCAGCAGCCGTCTTATGACAGGGGCGGAAAACACTGAAGCTTTCTTT
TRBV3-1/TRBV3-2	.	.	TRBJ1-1	CASSQDNRATEAFF	TGTGCCAGCAGCCAAGATAACAGGGCGACTGAAGCTTTCTTT
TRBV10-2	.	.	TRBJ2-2	CASRVGANTGELFF	TGCGCCAGCAGGGTGGGGGCCAACACCGGGGAGCTGTTTTTT
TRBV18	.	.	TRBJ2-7	CASSPIGAVNEQYF	TGTGCCAGCTCACCCATTGGGGCGGTCAACGAGCAGTACTTC
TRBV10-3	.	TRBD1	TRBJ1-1	CAISADRASGTEAFF	TGTGCCATCAGTGCGGACAGGGCGAGCGGGACTGAAGCTTTCTTT
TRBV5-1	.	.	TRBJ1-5	CASSLGFKGGNQPQHF	TGCGCCAGCAGCTTGGGTTTTAAGGGAGGCAATCAGCCCCAGCATTTT
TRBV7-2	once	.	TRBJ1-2	CASSLEDGATEYGYTF	TGTGCCAGCAGCTTAGAAGATGGGGCCACGGAATATGGCTACACCTTC
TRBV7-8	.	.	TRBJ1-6	CASSYVPYNSPLHF	TGTGCCAGCAGCTACGTGCCCTATAATTCACCCCTCCACTTT
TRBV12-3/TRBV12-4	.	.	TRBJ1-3	CASDRLSGNTIYF	TGTGCCAGCGACAGACTCTCTGGAAACACCATATATTTT
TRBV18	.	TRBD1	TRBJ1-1	CASSGQGRNTEAFF	TGTGCCAGCTCCGGACAGGGCAGGAACACTGAAGCTTTCTTT
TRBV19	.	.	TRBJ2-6	CASSIDGGQGANVLTF	TGTGCCAGTAGTATAGACGGGGGACAGGGGGCCAACGTCCTGACTTTC
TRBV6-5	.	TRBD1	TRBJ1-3	CATQGARGNTIYF	TGTGCCACCCAGGGGGCGCGAGGAAACACCATATATTTT
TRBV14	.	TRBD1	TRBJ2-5	CASSQGGQARLMKTQYF	TGTGCCAGCAGCCAAGGGGGACAGGCCCGTTTGATGAAGACCCAGTACTTC
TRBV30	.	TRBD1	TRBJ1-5	CAWTGGFNQPQHF	TGTGCCTGGACAGGGGGCTTCAATCAGCCCCAGCATTTT
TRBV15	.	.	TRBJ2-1	CATSRVGTNSLNNEQFF	TGTGCCACCAGCAGAGTTGGGACCAACTCCTTAAACAATGAGCAGTTCTTC